This T cell receptor (beta chain) was observed in a study of shared clonotypes between healthy human individuals (dated by TCRdb to the early 2020s). With respect to the entire study: The cohort comprised a couple of women and a few men aged 18 to 49 years. For each donor, three plates each were used for CD4 naive and CD4 memory, two plates were used for CD8 naive, and one plate was used for CD8 memory. Blood TCR repertoires of several healthy adults were deeply sequenced to estimate repertoire size and the extent of clonotype sharing between individuals. Different laboratories and diverse techniques were used to prepare libraries and sequence TCR repertoires, to increase sequencing depth and limit assay-specific biases. Per donor, leukapheresis produced somewhere between about 0.9 and 10 billion PBMCs. The paper as a whole reports these results and caveats: Because the study included a small number of donors, the genetic and exposure-history diversity represented was limited. Sharing across several donors was observed for approximately 4.6% of naive CD4, about 4% of naive CD8, about 2.3% of memory CD4, and around 0.44% of memory CD8 clonotypes. Incomplete sequencing was indicated by rarefaction of sorted-subset datasets, despite the large sequencing depth. Estimated clonotype richness was generally larger for naive than for memory subsets. Compared with non-shared clonotypes, clonotypes shared by all four sorted-subset donors had higher generation probabilities. Sampling was restricted to blood, and TCR repertoires in tissues likely differ from the TCR repertoires found in blood. Based on pairwise subsampling, the degree of clonotype sharing among donors was expected to be affected by sequencing depth.

TCR CDR3 regions were amplified from genomic DNA by multiplex PCR using the deep immunoSEQ assay. For each cell subset, the extracted genomic DNA was distributed evenly across all wells of several immunoSEQ 96-well plates, and each plate served as one replicate. For sorted subsets, 200 to 250 ng of genomic DNA, equivalent to roughly 30,000 T cell genomes, went into each replicate PCR. The purified libraries were quantified using a Qubit 3.0 fluorometer, sized with a Bioanalyzer 2100, and then quantified again using the KAPA Library Quantification kit. Each immunoSEQ 96-well plate was sequenced on its own single-read 150-cycle Illumina NextSeq 550 flow cell. As for the authors' bioinformatics: The immunoSEQ output contained only junctional sequences without quality scores, so filtering could not match that applied to full-length reads. Sequences were annotated with PyIR, a Python wrapper for IgBLAST v1.9, using IMGT germline references to assign V/J genes and CDR3. Reads were removed for weak V/J assignments (E-value above 1e-6), missing CDR3, stop codons, out-of-frame junctions, or ambiguous translated residues. A V3J clonotype was defined by an identical inferred V gene, J gene, and CDR3 amino acid sequence. The percentage overlap between two repertoires was calculated by dividing the number of shared unique clonotypes by the size of the smaller repertoire. Richness of each repertoire was evaluated using RTK rarefaction, the Chao1 estimator, and Recon v2.1 estimates of unobserved clonotypes. Generation probabilities for all TCRbeta clonotypes obtained by the gDNA method from a handful of donors were computed using OLGA. TCRdb obtained this table from immuneACCESS and retained in-frame rearrangements with V and J assigned. These tables miss some clones; where compared with another copy, unresolved V genes account for less than half of the shortfall, and the remainder is unexplained. V and J calls plus clone size are reproduced from that table; the DNA served to infer D and trimming. Within this sample are about 2.3 million clones, with less than 95% of them counted one time only. The biggest ten clones account for around 0.4% of the sample.

V loses 2 bases, J loses 2 bases, and the germline ends lie 10 bases apart. CDR1 and CDR2 are read off the germline V gene as SGHAT and FQNNGV. The CDR3 runs 14 amino acids, cysteine and phenylalanine included. The read is trimmed to its CDR3 DNA, 42 bases read in frame from base 1. Donors were healthy HIV-negative adults with no recently reported acute infections or vaccinations. Only Caucasian adults living in Nashville, Tennessee, USA were represented among the donors. CD4+ T cells were enriched by magnetic negative selection, after which naive cells were positively selected on CD45RA and the negative fraction was taken as the memory subset. Blood was collected by leukapheresis, and PBMCs were isolated by Ficoll-Histopaque density gradient centrifugation and then cryopreserved in liquid nitrogen vapor phase. Analytical flow cytometry was used to check the purity and quantity of every magnetically sorted T cell population. Each sorted fraction had its genomic DNA isolated and then quantified by UV absorbance on a Nanodrop 2000c.

Concerning this clone: Its antigen is still unknown. Qualities for individual bases were not recorded, and no much larger clone is one base off.

This TCR derives from a man between 18 and 35 years old in good health. Some clones in this sample may be carry-over from other donors' samples. The V and J segments used are TRBV11-2 and TRBJ2-7; a tentative D match to TRBD1 spans 6 bases. The material sequenced was naive CD4+ T cells from PBMCs. Sample cell subset or site, as interpreted from the label and publication: CD45RA+ positively selected. At the DNA level, the sequence is TGTGCCAGCAGCTTATTCAGGGGAACCTACGAGCAGTACTTC. Its protein is CASSLFRGTYEQYF.